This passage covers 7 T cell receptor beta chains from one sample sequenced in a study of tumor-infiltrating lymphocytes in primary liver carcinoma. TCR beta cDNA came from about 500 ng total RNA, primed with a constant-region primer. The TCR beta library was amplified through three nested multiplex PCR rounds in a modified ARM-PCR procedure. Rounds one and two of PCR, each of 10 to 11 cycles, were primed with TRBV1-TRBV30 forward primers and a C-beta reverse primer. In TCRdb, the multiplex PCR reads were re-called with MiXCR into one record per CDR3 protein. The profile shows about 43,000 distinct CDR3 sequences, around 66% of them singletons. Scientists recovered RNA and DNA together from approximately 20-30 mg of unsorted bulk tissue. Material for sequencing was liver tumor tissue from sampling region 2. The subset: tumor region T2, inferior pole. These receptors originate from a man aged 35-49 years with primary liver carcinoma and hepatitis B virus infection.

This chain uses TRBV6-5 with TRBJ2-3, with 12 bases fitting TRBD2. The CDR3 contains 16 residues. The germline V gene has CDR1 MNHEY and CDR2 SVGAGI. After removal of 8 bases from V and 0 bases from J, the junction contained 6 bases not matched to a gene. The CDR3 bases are TGTGCCAGCCGATCCCTAGCGGGAGGGAGCACAGATACGCAGTATTTT. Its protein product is CASRSLAGGSTDTQYF.

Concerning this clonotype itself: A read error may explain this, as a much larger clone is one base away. CDR3 amino acids: CATSTANSLLHF. The DNA of the CDR3 is TGTGCCACCAGCACGGCCAATTCACTCCTCCACTTT. The rearrangement joins TRBV15 to TRBJ1-6, with unresolved D. The germline CDR1 and CDR2 sequences are LNHNV and YYDKDF (reference sequence). The CDR3 runs 12 residues.

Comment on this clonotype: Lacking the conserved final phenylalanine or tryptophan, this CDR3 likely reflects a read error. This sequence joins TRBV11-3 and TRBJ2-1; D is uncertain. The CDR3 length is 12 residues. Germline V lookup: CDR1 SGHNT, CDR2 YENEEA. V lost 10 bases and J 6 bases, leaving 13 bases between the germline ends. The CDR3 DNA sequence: TGTGCCAACCGCTTAAATGCCAATGAGCAGTTCTTA. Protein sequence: CANRLNANEQFL.

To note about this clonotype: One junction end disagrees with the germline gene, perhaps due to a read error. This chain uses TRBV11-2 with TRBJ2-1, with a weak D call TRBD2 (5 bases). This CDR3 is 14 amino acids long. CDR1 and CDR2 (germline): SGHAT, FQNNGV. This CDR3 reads CPSSLSGSDNEQLF. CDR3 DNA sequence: TGTCCCAGCAGCTTGTCGGGGTCCGACAATGAGCAGCTCTTC.

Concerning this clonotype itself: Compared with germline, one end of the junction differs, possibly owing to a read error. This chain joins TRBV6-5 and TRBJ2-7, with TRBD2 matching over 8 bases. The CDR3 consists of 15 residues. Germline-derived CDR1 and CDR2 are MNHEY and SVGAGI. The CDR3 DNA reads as TGTGCCAGCTGTTATCGTAGCGGGAACTCCTACGAGCAGTACTTC. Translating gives CASCYRSGNSYEQYF.

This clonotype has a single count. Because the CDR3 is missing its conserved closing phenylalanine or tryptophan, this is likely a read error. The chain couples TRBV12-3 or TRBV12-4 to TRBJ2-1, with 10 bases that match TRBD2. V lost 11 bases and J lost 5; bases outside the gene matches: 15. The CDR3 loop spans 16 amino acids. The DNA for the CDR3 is TGTGCCGGTAGTTTATATGTGCTAGCGGGGGACAATGAGCAGTTCTCC. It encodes CAGSLYVLAGDNEQFS.

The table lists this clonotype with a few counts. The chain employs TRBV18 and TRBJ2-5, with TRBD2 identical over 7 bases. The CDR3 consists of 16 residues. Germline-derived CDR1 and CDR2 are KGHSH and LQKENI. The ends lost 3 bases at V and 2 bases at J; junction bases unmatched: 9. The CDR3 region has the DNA TGTGCCAGCTCACCGAGGAGGGCTAGCGGTCAAGAGACCCAGTACTTC. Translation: CASSPRRASGQETQYF.